This TCR beta chain was sequenced for a study of CD8 T cells in Susac syndrome. Study-level background: Roughly eight of the sequenced Susac syndrome patients were in remission, and more than 5 had active disease. When blood was collected, patients with Susac syndrome were therapy-naive, were taking corticosteroids, or were receiving intravenous immunoglobulin alone. Study-wide results and caveats: In total CD8+ repertoires, around 17 Susac-specific public clones were detected, and CD8+ TEMRA repertoires contained about 5.

V lost 2 bases to trimming and J lost 3 bases, with 14 bases between them. Germline-derived CDR1 and CDR2 are SGHVS and FQNEAQ. The CDR3 has 15 amino acids. With random hexamers, reverse transcription was performed on about 0.5 to 1 ug of RNA. Amplification of TCR beta CDR3 across 54 Vbeta and 13 Jbeta was performed with immunoSEQ multiplex PCR. In TCRdb, the immunoSEQ multiplex PCR reads were re-called with MiXCR into one record per CDR3 protein. The data contain tens of thousands of distinct CDR3 sequences, about 93% of them singletons. Remarks on this clonotype: Its antigen is still unknown.

Sequencing input: CD8+ T cells from PBMCs. The genes are TRBV7-8 and TRBJ2-7; the D is unclear. The receptor was derived from a human donor with Susac syndrome. CDR3 nucleotide sequence: TGTGCCAGCAGCTTATACGTCGACGGAAACTACGAGCAGTACTTC. Amino acids: CASSLYVDGNYEQYF.